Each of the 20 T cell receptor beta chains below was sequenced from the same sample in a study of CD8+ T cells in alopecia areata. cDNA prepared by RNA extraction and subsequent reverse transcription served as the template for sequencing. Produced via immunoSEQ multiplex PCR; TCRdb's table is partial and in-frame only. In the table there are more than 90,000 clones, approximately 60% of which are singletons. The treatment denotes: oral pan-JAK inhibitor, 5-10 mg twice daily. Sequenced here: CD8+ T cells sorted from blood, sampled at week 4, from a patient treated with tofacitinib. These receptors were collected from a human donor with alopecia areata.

Here the CDR3 reads CASRAESYNEQFF. CDR3 DNA sequence: TGTGCCAGCAGAGCGGAGTCCTACAATGAGCAGTTCTTC. The chain employs TRBV28 and TRBJ2-1; D is possibly TRBD2 (5 bases). Germline CDR1 MDHEN, CDR2 SYDVKM. V gave up 6 bases and J gave up 1 base, with 7 bases separating them. This CDR3 spans 13 amino acids.

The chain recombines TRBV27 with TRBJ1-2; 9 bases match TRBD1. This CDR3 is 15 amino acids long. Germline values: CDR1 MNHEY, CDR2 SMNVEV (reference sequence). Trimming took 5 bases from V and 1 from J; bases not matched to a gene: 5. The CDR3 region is CASSPGTGFNYGYTF. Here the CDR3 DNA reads TGTGCCAGCAGTCCCGGGACAGGGTTTAACTATGGCTACACCTTC.

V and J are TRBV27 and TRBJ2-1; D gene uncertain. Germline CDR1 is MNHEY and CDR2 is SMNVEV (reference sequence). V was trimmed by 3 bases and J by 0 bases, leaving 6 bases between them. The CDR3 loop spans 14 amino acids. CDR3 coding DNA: TGTGCCAGCAGTTTGGGGTTCTCCTACAATGAGCAGTTCTTC. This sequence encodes CASSLGFSYNEQFF.

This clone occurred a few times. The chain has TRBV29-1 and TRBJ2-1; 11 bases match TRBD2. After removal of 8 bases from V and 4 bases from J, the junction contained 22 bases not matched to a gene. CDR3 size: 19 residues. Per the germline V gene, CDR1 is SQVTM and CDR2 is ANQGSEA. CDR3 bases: TGCAGCTTCCCCCAGGGTGGTAGCGGGAGGGCCCTCGTGTACAATGAGCAGTTCTTC. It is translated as CSFPQGGSGRALVYNEQFF.

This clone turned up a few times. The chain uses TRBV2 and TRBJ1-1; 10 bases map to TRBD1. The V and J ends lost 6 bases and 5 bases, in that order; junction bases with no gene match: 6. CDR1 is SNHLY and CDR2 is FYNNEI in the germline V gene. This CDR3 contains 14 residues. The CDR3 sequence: CASRSGQGITEAFF. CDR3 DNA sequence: TGTGCCAGCAGGTCGGGACAGGGGATAACTGAAGCTTTCTTT.

The CDR3 bases are TGTGCCAGCAGTTATTGGTGGGGCACTGAAGCTTTCTTT. This sequence encodes CASSYWWGTEAFF. The chain uses TRBV27 and TRBJ1-1; no clear D. Germline CDR1 and CDR2: MNHEY and SMNVEV (reference sequence). The V end lost 4 bases, the J end lost 4 bases, and 10 bases lay between the germline ends. This CDR3 contains 13 residues.

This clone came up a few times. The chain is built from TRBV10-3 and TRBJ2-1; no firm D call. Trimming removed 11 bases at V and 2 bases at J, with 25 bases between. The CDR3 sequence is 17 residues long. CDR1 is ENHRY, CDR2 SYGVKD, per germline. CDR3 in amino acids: CASPDARWQWAYNEQFF. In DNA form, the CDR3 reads TGTGCCTCCCCGGACGCCCGCTGGCAGTGGGCCTACAATGAGCAGTTCTTC.

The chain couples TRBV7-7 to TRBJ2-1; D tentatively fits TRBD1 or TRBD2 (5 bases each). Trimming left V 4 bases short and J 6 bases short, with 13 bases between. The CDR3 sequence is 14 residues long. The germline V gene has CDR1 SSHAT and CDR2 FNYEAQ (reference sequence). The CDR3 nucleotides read TGTGCCAGCAGCTCGACAATGGGGACCAATGAGCAGTTCTTC. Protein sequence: CASSSTMGTNEQFF. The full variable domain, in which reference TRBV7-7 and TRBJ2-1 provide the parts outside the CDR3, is GAGVSQSPRYKVTKRGQDVTLRCDPISSHATLYWYQQALGQGPEFLTYFNYEAQPDKSGLPSDRFSAERPEGSISTLTIQRTEQRDSAMYRCASSSTMGTNEQFFGPGTRLTVL.

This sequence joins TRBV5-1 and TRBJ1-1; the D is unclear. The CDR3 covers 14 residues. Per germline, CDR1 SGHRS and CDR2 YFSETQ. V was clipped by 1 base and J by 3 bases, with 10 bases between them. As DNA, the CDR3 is TGCGCCAGCAGCTTGTCTCCGGGATACACTGAAGCTTTCTTT. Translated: CASSLSPGYTEAFF.

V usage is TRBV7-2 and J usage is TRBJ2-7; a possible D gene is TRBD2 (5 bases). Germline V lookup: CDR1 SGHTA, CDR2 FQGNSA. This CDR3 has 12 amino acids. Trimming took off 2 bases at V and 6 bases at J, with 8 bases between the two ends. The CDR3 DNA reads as TGTGCCAGCAGCTTATTTGGAGGCGAGCAGTACTTC. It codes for CASSLFGGEQYF.

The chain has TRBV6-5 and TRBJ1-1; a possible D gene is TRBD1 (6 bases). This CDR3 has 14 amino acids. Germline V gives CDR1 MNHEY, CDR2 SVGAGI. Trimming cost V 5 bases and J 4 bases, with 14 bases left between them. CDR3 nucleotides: TGTGCCAGCAGTGAACAGGGACTTGGCACTGAAGCTTTCTTT. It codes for CASSEQGLGTEAFF.

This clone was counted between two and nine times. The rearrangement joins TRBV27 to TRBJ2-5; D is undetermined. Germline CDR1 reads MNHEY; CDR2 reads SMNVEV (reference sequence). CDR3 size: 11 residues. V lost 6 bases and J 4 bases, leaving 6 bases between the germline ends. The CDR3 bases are TGTGCCAGCAGAACGGGAGAGACCCAGTACTTC. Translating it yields CASRTGETQYF.

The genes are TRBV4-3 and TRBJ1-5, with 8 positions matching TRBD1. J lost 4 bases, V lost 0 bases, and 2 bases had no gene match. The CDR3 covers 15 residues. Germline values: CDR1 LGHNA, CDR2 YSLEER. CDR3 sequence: CASSQDRGQNQPQHF. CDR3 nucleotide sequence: TGCGCCAGCAGCCAAGACAGGGGGCAAAATCAGCCCCAGCATTTT.

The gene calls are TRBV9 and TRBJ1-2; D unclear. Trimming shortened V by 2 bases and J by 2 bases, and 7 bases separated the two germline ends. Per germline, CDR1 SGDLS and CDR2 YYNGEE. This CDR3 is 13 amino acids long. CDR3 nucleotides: TGTGCCAGCAGCGTTGAGGAGAACTATGGCTACACCTTC. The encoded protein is CASSVEENYGYTF.

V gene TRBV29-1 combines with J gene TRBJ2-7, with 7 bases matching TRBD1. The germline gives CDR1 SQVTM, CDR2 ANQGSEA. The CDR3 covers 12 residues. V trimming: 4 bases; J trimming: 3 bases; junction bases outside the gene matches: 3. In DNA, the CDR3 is TGCAGCGTTGGACAGGGCCTCTACGAGCAGTACTTC. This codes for CSVGQGLYEQYF.

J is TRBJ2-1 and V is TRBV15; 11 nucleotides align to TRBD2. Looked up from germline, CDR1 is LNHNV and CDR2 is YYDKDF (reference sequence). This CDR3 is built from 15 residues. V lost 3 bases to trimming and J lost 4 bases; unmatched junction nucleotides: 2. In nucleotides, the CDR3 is TGTGCCACCAGCAGTCTAGCGGGGGGTTACAATGAGCAGTTCTTC. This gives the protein CATSSLAGGYNEQFF.

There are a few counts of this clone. CDR3 bases: TGCGCCAGCAGTACACGGTGGAGGGGGCCTGCTGAAGCTTTCTTT. Encoded protein: CASSTRWRGPAEAFF. The chain has TRBV5-1 and TRBJ1-1; 7 nucleotides agree with TRBD1. This CDR3 has 15 amino acids. Trimming at V came to 5 bases and at J to 6 bases, leaving 13 bases not matched to a gene. Per germline, CDR1 SGHRS and CDR2 YFSETQ.

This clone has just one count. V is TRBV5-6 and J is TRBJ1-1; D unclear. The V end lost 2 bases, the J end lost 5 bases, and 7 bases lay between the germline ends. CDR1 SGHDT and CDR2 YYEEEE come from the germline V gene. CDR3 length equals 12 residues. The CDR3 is CASSFSDTEAFF. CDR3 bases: TGTGCCAGCAGCTTTAGCGATACTGAAGCTTTCTTT. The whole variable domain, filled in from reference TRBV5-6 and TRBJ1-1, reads DAGVTQSPTHLIKTRGQQVTLRCSPKSGHDTVSWYQQALGQGPQFIFQYYEEEERQRGNFPDRFSGHQFPNYSSELNVNALLLGDSALYLCASSFSDTEAFFGQGTRLTVV.

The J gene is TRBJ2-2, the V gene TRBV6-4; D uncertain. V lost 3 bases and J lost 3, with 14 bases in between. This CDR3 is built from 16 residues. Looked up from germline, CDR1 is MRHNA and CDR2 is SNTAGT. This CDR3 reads CASSDEPEADTGELFF. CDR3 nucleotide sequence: TGTGCCAGCAGTGATGAGCCAGAGGCGGACACCGGGGAGCTGTTTTTT.

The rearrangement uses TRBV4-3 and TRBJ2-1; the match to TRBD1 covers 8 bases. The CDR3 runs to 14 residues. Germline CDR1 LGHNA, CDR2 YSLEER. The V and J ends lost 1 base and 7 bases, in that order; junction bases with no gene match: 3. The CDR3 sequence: CASSQGQGWNEQFF. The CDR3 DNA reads TGCGCCAGCAGCCAAGGACAGGGGTGGAATGAGCAGTTCTTC.